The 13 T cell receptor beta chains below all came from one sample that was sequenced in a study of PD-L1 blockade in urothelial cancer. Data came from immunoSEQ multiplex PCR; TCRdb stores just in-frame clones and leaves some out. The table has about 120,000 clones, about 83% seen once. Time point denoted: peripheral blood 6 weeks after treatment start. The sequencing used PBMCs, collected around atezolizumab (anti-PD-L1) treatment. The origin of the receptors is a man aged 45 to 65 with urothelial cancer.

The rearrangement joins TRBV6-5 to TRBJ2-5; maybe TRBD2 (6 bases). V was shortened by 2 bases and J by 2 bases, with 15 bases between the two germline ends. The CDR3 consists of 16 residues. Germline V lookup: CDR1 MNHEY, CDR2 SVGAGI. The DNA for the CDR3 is TGTGCCAGCAGTTACCCCCAGCGGGTGCAGCAAGAGACCCAGTACTTC. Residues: CASSYPQRVQQETQYF.

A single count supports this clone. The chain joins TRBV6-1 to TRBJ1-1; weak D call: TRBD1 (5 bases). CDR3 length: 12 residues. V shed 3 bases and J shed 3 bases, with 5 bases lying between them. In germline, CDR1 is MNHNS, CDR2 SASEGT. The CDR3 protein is CASSDRDTEAFF. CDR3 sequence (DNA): TGTGCCAGCAGTGACAGGGACACTGAAGCTTTCTTT.

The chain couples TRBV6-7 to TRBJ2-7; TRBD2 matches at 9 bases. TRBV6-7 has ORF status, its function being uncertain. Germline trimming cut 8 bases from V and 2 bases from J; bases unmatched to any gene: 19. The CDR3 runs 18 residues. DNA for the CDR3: TGTGCCAGCGGCGCTCTGGGTACTAGCGGGCGGCGGCCCTACGAGCAGTACTTC. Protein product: CASGALGTSGRRPYEQYF.

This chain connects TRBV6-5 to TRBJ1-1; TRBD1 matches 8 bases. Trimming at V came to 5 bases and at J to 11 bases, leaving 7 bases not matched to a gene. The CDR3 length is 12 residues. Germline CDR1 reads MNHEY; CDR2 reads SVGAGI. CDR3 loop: CASSTETGEAFF. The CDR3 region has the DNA TGTGCCAGCAGTACAGAGACAGGGGAGGCTTTCTTT.

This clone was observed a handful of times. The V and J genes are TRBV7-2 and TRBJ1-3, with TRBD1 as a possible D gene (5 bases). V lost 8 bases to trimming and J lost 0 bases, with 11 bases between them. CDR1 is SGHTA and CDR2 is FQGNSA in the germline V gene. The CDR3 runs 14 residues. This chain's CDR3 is CASSTESSGNTIYF. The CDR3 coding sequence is TGTGCCAGCTCGACAGAGAGCTCTGGAAACACCATATATTTT.

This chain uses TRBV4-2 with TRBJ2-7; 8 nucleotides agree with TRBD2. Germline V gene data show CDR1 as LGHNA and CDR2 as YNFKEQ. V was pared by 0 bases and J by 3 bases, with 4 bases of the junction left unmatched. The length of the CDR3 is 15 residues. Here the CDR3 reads CASSQDRLAGYEQYF. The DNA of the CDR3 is TGTGCCAGCAGCCAAGATCGGCTAGCGGGCTACGAGCAGTACTTC.

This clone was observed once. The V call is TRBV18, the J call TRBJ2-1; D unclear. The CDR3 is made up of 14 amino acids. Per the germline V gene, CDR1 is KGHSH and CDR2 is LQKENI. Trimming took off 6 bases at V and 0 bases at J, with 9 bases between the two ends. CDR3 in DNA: TGTGCCAGCTCCCCCCCGAGCTCCTACAATGAGCAGTTCTTC. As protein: CASSPPSSYNEQFF.

The CDR3 region is CASSLDGTGGYGYTF. The CDR3 DNA sequence: TGTGCCAGCAGTTTGGATGGGACAGGGGGCTATGGCTACACCTTC. The chain recombines TRBV6-6 with TRBJ1-2; TRBD1 matches at 11 bases. The CDR3 contains 15 residues. Trimming took 4 bases from V and 4 from J; bases not matched to a gene: 5. CDR1 and CDR2 (germline): MNHNY, SVGAGI (reference sequence).

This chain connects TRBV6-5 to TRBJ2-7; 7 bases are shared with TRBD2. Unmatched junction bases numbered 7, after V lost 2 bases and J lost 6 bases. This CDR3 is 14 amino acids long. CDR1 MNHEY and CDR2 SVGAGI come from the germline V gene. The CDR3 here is CASSYGGSDGEQYF. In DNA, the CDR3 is TGTGCCAGCAGTTACGGCGGGAGTGACGGCGAGCAGTACTTC.

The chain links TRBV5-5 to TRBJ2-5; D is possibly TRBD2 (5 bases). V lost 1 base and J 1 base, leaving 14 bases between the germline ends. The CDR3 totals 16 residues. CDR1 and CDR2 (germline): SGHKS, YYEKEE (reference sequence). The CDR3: CASSLYRGIGQETQYF. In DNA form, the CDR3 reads TGTGCCAGCAGCTTGTATCGGGGAATAGGCCAAGAGACCCAGTACTTC. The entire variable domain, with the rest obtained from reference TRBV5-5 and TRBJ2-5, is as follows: DAGVTQSPTHLIKTRGQQVTLRCSPISGHKSVSWYQQVLGQGPQFIFQYYEKEERGRGNFPDRFSARQFPNYSSELNVNALLLGDSALYLCASSLYRGIGQETQYFGPGTRLLVL.

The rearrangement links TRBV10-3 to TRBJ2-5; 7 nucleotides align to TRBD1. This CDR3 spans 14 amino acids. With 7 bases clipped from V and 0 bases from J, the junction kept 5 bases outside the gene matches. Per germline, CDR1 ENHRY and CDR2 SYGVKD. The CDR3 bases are TGTGCCATCAATGAAGGACAGGACCAAGAGACCCAGTACTTC. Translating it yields CAINEGQDQETQYF.

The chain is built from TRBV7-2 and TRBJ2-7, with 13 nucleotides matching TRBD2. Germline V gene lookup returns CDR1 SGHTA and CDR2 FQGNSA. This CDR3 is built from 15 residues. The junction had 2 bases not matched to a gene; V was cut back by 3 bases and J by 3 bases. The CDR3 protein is CASSFGTSGIYEQYF. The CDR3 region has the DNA TGTGCCAGCAGCTTTGGGACTAGCGGGATCTACGAGCAGTACTTC.

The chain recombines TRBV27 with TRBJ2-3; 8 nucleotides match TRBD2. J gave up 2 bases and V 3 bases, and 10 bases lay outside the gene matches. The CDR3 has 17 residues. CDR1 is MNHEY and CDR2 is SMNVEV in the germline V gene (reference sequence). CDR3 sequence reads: CASSFQASGSLTDTQYF. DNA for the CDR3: TGTGCCAGCAGTTTCCAGGCTAGCGGGTCCCTCACAGATACGCAGTATTTT.